This T cell receptor (beta chain) was observed in a study of control samples from healthy donors and cancer patients. Only in-frame clones appear in the TCRdb table, and some are missing; sequencing was by immunoSEQ multiplex PCR. The sample lists about 130,000 clones; approximately 90% were seen once. V trimming: 6 bases; J trimming: 6 bases; junction bases outside the gene matches: 7. The CDR3 consists of 15 residues. Germline V CDR1 and CDR2: SNHLY, FYNNEI. The V gene is TRBV2, the J gene TRBJ1-5; 11 bases map to TRBD1. The receptor was derived from a young man in good health. Sequenced sample: blood. The CDR3, as DNA: TGTGCCAGCAGAGACGGACAGGGGGCGCTTCAGCCCCAGCATTTT. Translated: CASRDGQGALQPQHF.